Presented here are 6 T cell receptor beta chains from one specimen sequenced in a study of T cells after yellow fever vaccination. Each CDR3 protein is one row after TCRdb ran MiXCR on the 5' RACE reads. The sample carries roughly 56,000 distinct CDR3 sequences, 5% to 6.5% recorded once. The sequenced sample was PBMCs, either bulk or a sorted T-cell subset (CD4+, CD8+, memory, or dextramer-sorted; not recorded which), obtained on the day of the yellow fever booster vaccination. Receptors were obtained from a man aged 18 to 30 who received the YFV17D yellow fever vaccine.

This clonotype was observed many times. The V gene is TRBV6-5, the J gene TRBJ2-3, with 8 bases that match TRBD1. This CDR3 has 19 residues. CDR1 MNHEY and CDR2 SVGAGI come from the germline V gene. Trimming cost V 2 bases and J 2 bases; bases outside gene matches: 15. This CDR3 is CASSYTRPLGQAITDTQYF. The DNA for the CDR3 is TGTGCCAGCAGTTACACGCGCCCCCTGGGACAGGCCATCACAGATACGCAGTATTTT.

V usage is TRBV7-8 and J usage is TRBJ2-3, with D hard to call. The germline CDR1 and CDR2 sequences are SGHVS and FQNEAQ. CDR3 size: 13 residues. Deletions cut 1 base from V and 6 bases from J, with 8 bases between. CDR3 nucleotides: TGTGCCAGCAGCTTAGAAGGGATTGATACGCAGTATTTT. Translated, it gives CASSLEGIDTQYF.

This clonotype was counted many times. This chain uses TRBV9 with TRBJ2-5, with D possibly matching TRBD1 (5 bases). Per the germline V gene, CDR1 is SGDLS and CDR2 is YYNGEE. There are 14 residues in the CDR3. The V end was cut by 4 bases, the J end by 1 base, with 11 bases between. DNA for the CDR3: TGTGCCAGCAGCCCGGTGGACATCCAAGAGACCCAGTACTTC. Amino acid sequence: CASSPVDIQETQYF.

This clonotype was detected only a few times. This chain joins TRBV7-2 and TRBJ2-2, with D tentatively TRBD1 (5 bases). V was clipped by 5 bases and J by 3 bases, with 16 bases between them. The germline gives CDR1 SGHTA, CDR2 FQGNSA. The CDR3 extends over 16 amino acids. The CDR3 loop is CASSDKTAWYTGELFF. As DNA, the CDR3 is TGTGCCAGCAGCGACAAGACAGCATGGTACACCGGGGAGCTGTTTTTT.

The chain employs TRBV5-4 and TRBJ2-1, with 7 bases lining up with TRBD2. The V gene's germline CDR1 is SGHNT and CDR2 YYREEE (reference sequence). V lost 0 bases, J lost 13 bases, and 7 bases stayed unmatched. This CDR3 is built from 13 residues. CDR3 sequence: CASSLDQRGFQFF. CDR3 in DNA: TGTGCCAGCAGCTTGGACCAGCGGGGCTTCCAGTTCTTC.

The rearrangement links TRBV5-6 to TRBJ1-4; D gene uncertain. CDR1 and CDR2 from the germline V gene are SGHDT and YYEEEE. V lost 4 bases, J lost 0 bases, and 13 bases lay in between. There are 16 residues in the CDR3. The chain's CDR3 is CASSAPRETTNEKLFF. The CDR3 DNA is TGTGCCAGCAGCGCTCCCCGCGAGACAACTAATGAAAAACTGTTTTTT.